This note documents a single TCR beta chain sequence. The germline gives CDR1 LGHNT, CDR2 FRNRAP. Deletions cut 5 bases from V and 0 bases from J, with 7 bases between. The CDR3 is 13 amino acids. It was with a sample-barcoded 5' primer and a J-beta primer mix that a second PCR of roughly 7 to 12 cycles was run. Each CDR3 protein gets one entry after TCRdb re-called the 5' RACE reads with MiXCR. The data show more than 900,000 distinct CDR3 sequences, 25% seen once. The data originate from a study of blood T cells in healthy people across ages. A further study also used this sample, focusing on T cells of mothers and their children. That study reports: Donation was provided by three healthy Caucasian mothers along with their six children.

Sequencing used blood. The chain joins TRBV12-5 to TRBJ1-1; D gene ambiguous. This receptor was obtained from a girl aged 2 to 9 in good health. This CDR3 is CASGAQLNTEAFF. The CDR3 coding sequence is TGTGCTAGTGGTGCGCAGTTGAACACTGAAGCTTTCTTT.